The sequence of this T cell receptor beta chain was determined in a study of CD4 T cells in relation to SARS-CoV-2 and coronaviruses. Study summary: Shared crossreactive spike epitopes were mapped to their HLA restriction. Study-wide findings and caveats: Compared with monoreactive clones, crossreactive clones showed significantly weaker SARS-CoV-2 expansion.

TCRdb's copy holds only in-frame clones and misses some; the assay was immunoSEQ multiplex PCR. The sample has 26,000 or so clones, 74% seen once. This clone showed up just a few times. Its antigen is not known. The unexposed donors gave CD4+ T cells in about 2010-2018, prior to COVID-19. CD4+ T cells were isolated from the cells after 10 days of culture. Sequenced sample: CD4+ T cells from PBMCs, cultured in vitro. This receptor was taken from a human donor in good health.

CDR3 DNA: TGTGCCAGCAGTTACTTGTCCTCGACAGGGGGGAACACTGAAGCTTTCTTT. Amino acid sequence: CASSYLSSTGGNTEAFF. The V gene is TRBV6-2 or TRBV6-3, the J gene TRBJ1-1; 9 bases map to TRBD1. Germline V gene data show CDR1 as MNHEY and CDR2 as SVGEGT. This CDR3 region has 17 residues. V lost 1 base to trimming and J lost 1 base; unmatched junction nucleotides: 7.